The 5 T cell receptor beta chains in this list originate from one sample, sequenced in a study of T cells in severe cutaneous drug reactions. Carbamazepine had induced Stevens-Johnson syndrome or toxic epidermal necrolysis in the sequenced donors. Bulk and single-cell libraries used iRepertoire multiplex PCR with TCR subtype-specific primers. No DNA is given; TCRdb re-called the multiplex PCR reads and lists each CDR3 protein once. Recorded for this sample: more than 20,000 distinct CDR3 sequences. Sequenced material: PBMCs. These TCRs come from a human donor with toxic epidermal necrolysis, a severe cutaneous drug reaction.

V usage is TRBV11-2 and J usage is TRBJ1-1. The CDR3 spans 14 residues. The V gene's germline CDR1 is SGHAT and CDR2 FQNNGV. The chain's CDR3 is CASSFPSMDTEAFF.

Frequency places this clonotype as medium-sized. The chain recombines TRBV2 with TRBJ1-2. This CDR3 region has 12 residues. CDR1 and CDR2 (germline): SNHLY, FYNNEI. The chain's CDR3 is CASNPGLYGYTF.

The chain uses TRBV2 and TRBJ2-1; the TRBD2 assignment by TCRdb is unverifiable without DNA. The CDR3 runs 15 residues. From germline, CDR1 is SNHLY and CDR2 FYNNEI. The CDR3 region is CASSDSGLAANEQFF.

This chain connects TRBV20-1 to TRBJ2-1. Looked up from germline, CDR1 is DFQATT and CDR2 is SNEGSKA (reference sequence). The CDR3 contains 12 residues. The CDR3 sequence is CSGSADRMLQFF.

The chain is built from TRBV28 and TRBJ2-7; absent DNA, TCRdb's TRBD1 call cannot be checked. The germline V gene has CDR1 MDHEN and CDR2 SYDVKM. This CDR3 region has 16 residues. The CDR3 loop is CASSLEGQGLLYEQYF.